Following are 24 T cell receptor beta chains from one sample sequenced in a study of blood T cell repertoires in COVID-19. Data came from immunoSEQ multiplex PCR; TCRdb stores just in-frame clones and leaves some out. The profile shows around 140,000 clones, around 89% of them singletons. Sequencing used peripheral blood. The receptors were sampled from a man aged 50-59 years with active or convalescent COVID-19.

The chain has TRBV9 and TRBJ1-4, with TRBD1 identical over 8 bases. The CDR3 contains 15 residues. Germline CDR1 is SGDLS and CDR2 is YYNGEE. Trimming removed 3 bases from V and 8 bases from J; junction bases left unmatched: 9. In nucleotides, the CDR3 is TGTGCCAGCAGCGGTTCCAGGGGGCTGGGGGAAAAACTGTTTTTT. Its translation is CASSGSRGLGEKLFF.

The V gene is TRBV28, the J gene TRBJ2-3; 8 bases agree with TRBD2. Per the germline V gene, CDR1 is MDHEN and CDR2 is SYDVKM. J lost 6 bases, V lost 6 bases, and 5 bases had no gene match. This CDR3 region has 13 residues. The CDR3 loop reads CASRGLVLDTQYF. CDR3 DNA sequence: TGTGCCAGCAGGGGACTAGTTTTGGATACGCAGTATTTT.

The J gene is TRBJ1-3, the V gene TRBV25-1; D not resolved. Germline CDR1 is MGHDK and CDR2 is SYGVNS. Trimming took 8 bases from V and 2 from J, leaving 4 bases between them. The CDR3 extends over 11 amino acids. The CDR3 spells CASATGNTIYF. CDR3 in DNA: TGTGCCAGCGCGACTGGAAACACCATATATTTT. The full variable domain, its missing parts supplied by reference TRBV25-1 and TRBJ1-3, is EADIYQTPRYLVIGTGKKITLECSQTMGHDKMYWYQQDPGMELHLIHYSYGVNSTEKGDLSSESTVSRIRTEHFPLTLESARPSHTSQYLCASATGNTIYFGEGSWLTVV.

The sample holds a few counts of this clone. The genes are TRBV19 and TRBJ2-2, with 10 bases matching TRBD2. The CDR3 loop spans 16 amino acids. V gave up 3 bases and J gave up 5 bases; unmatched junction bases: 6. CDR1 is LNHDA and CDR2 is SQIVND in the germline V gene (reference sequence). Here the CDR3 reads CASSIEGTSVTGELFF. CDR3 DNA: TGTGCCAGTAGTATTGAAGGGACTAGCGTAACCGGGGAGCTGTTTTTT. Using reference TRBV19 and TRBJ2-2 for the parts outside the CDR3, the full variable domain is DGGITQSPKYLFRKEGQNVTLSCEQNLNHDAMYWYRQDPGQGLRLIYYSQIVNDFQKGDIAEGYSVSREKKESFPLTVTSAQKNPTAFYLCASSIEGTSVTGELFFGEGSRLTVL.

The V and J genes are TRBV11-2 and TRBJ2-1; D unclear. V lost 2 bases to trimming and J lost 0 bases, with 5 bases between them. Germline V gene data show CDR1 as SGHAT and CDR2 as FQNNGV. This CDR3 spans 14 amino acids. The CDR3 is CASSLTGSYNEQFF. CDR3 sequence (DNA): TGTGCCAGCAGCTTAACCGGCTCCTACAATGAGCAGTTCTTC.

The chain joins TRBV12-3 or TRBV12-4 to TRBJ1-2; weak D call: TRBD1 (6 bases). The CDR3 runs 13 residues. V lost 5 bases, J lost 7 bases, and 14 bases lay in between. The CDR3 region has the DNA TGTGCCAGCAGTCGAGAGGGGGTAGGTGGCTACACCTTC. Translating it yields CASSREGVGGYTF.

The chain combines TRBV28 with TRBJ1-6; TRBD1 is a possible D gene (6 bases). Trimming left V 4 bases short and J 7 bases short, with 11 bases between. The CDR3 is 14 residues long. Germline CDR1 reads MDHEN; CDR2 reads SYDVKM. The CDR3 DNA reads TGTGCCAGCAGTTCCGGGACAAAGAATTCACCCCTCCACTTT. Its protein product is CASSSGTKNSPLHF.

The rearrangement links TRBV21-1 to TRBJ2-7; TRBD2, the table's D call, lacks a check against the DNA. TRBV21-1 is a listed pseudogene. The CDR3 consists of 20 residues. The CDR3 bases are TGTGCCAGCAGCAAAGGACCCGTCCGGGACTATATAACCCGAACCTACGAGCAGTACTTC. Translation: CASSKGPVRDYITRTYEQYF.

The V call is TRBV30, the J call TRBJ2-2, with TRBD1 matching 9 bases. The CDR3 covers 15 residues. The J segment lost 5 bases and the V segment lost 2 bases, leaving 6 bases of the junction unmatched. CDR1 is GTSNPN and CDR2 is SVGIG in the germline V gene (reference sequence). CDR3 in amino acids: CAWSQDRGRTGELFF. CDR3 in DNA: TGTGCCTGGAGTCAGGACAGGGGTAGAACCGGGGAGCTGTTTTTT.

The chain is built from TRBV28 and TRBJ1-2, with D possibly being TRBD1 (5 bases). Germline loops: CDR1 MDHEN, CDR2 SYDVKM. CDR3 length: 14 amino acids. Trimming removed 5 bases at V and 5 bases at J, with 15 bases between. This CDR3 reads CASSIRTAGYGYTF. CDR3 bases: TGTGCCAGCAGTATCCGGACGGCAGGGTATGGCTACACCTTC.

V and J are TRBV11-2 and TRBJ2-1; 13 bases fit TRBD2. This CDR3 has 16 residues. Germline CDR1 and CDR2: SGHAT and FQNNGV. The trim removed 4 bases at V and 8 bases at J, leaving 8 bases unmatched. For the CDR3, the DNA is TGTGCCAGCAGCTCCCGGGGACTAGCGGGATCGTATGAGCAGTTCTTC. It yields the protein CASSSRGLAGSYEQFF.

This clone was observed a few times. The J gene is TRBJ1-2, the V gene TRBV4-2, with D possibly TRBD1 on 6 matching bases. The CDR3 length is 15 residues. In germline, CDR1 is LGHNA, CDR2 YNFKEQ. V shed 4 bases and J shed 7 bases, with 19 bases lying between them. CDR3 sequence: CASSLPAQGRLGYTF. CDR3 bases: TGTGCCAGCAGCCTCCCGGCACAGGGTCGACTTGGCTACACCTTC.

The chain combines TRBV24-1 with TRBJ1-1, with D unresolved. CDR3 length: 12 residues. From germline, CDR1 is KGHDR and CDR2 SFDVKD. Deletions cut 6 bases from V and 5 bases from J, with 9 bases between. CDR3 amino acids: CATSSGDTEAFF. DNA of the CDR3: TGTGCCACCAGTTCCGGGGATACTGAAGCTTTCTTT.

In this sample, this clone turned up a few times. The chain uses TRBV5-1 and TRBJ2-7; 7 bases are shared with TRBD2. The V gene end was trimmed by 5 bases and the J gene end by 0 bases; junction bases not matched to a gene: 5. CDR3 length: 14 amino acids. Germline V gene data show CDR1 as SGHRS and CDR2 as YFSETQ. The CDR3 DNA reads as TGCGCCAGCAGGACAGCGGGGAACTCCTACGAGCAGTACTTC. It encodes CASRTAGNSYEQYF.

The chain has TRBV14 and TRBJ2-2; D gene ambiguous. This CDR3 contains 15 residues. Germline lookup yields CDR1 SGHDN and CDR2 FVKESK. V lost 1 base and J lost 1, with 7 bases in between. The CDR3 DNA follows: TGTGCCAGCAGCCAAGTGACAAGGAACACCGGGGAGCTGTTTTTT. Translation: CASSQVTRNTGELFF. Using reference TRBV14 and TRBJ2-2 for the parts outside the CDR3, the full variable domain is EAGVTQFPSHSVIEKGQTVTLRCDPISGHDNLYWYRRVMGKEIKFLLHFVKESKQDESGMPNNRFLAERTGGTYSTLKVQPAELEDSGVYFCASSQVTRNTGELFFGEGSRLTVL.

The CDR3 is CASSQVRGRIGELFF. The CDR3 coding sequence is TGTGCCAGCAGCCAAGTGAGGGGGCGGATCGGGGAGCTGTTTTTT. The rearrangement uses TRBV3-1 (or the pseudogene TRBV3-2) and TRBJ2-2, with 7 nucleotides matching TRBD1. The CDR3 runs to 15 residues. Germline CDR1 and CDR2: LGHDT and YNNKEL (reference sequence). The V segment lost 1 base and the J segment 7 bases; nucleotides outside the gene matches: 6.

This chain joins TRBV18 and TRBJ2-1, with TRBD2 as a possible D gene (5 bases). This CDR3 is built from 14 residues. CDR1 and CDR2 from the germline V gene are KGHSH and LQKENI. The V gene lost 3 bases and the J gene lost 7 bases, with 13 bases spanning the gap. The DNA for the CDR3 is TGTGCCAGCTCACCGGTACTAGGGCCAAATGAGCAGTTCTTC. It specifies CASSPVLGPNEQFF.

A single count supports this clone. The CDR3 DNA reads TGTGCCACCAGTGACCCCTTCACTAGCGGGGGGGCAGATACGCAGTATTTT. Protein product: CATSDPFTSGGADTQYF. The chain has TRBV24-1 and TRBJ2-3; 13 bases map to TRBD2. Per germline, CDR1 KGHDR and CDR2 SFDVKD. After removal of 4 bases from V and 4 bases from J, the junction contained 7 bases not matched to a gene. The CDR3 spans 17 residues.

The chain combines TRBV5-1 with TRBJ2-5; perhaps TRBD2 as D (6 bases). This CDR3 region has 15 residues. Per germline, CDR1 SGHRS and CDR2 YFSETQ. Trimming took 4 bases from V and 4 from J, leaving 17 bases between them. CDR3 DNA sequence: TGCGCCAGCAGCGCCGGGACCGCGGGGAGAGAGACCCAGTACTTC. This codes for CASSAGTAGRETQYF.

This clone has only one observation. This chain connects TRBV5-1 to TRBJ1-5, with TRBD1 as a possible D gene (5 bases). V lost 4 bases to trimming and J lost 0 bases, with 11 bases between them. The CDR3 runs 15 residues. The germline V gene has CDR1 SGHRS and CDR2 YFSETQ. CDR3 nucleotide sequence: TGCGCCAGCAGCGAGGACAACTTTAGCAATCAGCCCCAGCATTTT. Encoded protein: CASSEDNFSNQPQHF.

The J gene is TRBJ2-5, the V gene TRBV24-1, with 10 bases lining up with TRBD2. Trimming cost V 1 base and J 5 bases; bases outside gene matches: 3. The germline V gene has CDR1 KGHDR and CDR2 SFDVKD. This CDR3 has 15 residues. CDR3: CATSDFTTSGETQYF. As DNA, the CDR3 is TGTGCCACCAGTGATTTTACGACTAGCGGGGAGACCCAGTACTTC.

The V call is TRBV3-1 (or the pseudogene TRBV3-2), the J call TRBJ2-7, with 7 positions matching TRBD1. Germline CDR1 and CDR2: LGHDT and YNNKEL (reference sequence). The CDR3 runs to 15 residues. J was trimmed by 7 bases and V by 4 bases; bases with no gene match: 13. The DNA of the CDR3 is TGTGCCAGCAGCCCCATTCAGGGACAGTATGAAGAGCAGTACTTC. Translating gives CASSPIQGQYEEQYF.

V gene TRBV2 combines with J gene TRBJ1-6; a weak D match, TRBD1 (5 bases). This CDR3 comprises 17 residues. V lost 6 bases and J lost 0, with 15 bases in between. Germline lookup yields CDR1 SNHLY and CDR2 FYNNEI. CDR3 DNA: TGTGCCAGCAGCCAGACACGGACACGCTCCTATAATTCACCCCTCCACTTT. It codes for CASSQTRTRSYNSPLHF.

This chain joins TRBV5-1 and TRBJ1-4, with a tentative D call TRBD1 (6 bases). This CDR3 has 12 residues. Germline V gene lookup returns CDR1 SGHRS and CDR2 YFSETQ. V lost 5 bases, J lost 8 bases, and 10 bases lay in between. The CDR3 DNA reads TGCGCCAGCAGTCAAACAGGGGAAAAACTGTTTTTT. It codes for CASSQTGEKLFF.